This note documents a single T cell receptor beta chain sequence. What this receptor recognizes is not known. Base qualities are missing; no much larger clone stands one base away. This entry belongs to a study of blood T cell repertoires in COVID-19 (dated by TCRdb to the early 2020s). General notes on the study: Samples covering the acute and convalescent phases of COVID-19 were provided by collaborators in the United States, Italy and Spain. Deeply sampled blood TCRbeta repertoires from subjects exposed to, actively infected with, or recovered from COVID-19 were included in the dataset. Sample metadata almost always included a de-identified subject ID, COVID-19 status, age in years and sex. Where available, HLA class I and class II types were taken from metadata supplied by the sample provider and were not determined by assay-based typing. The material from the prospective study consisted of cDNA or gDNA derived from T cells, B-cell-depleted T cells, or PBMCs. Samples came from the ongoing ImmuneRACE study (first 160 participants) plus 1,254 subjects from 6 global collaborators. A freely available public database, intended as a resource for researchers studying the immune response to SARS-CoV-2, is where the repertoires were released.

At the junction V is shortened by 6 bases and J by 1 base, with 9 bases in between. The CDR3 starts with the cysteine, ends with the phenylalanine, and has 13 residues. The only DNA kept is the CDR3, 39 bases in frame from the first base. Results the study describes overall, beyond this receptor: How much clinical and demographic metadata was included differed by source and by participant, and the metadata was provided uncurated.

TCRbeta CDR3 regions were amplified from genomic DNA using the immunoSEQ Assay, a bias-controlled multiplex PCR. For the original study's pipeline: Nucleated cell counts per sample were estimated from amplification of reference gene primers within the assay. To quantify the absolute abundance of each unique TCRbeta CDR3 rearrangement, sequence reads were collapsed and filtered. For each sample, productive Simpson clonality was calculated by taking the square root of Simpson's diversity index across productive rearrangements. TCRdb carries this immuneACCESS record with in-frame sequences only. Its versions omit some clonotypes, under half of them owing to an unresolved V gene in the studies checked, with the rest unexplained. The DNA was the basis for D and trimming; V, J and clone size are from that table. This sample gives about 200,000 clones in total; approximately 82% of them show up just once. Of the sample, approximately 10% is held by the ten largest clones.

Collaborating institutions collected whole blood in K2EDTA tubes following their own protocols. For TCRbeta analysis, collaborators shipped samples as frozen whole blood, isolated PBMCs, or DNA extracted from either of those sample types. The source of this sequence is a middle-aged man with active or convalescent COVID-19. Sequencing was performed on peripheral blood. Here the chain combines TRBV12-3 or TRBV12-4 and TRBJ1-2, and possibly TRBD1, on 6 matching bases. The CDR3 protein sequence reads: CASRLQGNYGYTF. In nucleotides, the sequence is TGTGCCAGCAGGCTACAGGGTAACTATGGCTACACCTTC.